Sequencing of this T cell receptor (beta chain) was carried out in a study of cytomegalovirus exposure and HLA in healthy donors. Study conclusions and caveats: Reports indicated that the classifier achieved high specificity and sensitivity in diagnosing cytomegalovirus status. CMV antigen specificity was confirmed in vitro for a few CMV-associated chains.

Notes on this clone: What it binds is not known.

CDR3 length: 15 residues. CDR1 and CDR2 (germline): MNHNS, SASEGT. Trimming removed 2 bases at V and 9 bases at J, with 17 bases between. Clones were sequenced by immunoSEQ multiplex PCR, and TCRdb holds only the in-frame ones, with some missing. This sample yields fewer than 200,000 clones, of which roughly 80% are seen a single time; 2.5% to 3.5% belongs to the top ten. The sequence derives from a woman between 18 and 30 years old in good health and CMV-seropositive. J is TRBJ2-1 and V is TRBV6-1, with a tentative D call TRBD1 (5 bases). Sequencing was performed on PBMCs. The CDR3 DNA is TGTGCCAGCAGTGAATTAGCTGGGGCGCGGAGTGAGCAGTTCTTC. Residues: CASSELAGARSEQFF.